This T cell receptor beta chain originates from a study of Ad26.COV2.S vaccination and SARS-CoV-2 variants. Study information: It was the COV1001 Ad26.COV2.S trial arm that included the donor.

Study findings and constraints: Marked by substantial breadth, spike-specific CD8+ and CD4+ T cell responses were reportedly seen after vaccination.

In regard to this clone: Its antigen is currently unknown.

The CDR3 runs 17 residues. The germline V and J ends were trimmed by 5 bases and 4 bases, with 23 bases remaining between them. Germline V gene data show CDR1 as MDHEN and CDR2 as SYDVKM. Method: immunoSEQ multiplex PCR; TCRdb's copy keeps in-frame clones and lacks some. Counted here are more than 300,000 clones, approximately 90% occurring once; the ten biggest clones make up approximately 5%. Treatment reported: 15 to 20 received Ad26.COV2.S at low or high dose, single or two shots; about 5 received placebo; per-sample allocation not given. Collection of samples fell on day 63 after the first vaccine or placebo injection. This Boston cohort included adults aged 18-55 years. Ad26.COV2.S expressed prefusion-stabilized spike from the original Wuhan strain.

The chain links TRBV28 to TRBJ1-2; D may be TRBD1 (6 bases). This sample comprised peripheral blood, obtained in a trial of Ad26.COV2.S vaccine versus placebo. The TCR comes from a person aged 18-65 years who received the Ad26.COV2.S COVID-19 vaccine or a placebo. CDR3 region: CASSGGGTWTVIYGYTF. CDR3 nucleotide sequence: TGTGCCAGCAGTGGGGGGGGGACTTGGACAGTGATCTATGGCTACACCTTC.